This T cell receptor beta chain comes out of a study of control samples from healthy donors and cancer patients. CDR1 and CDR2 (germline): MNHEY, SMNVEV (reference sequence). The CDR3 covers 15 residues. The V gene lost 6 bases and the J gene lost 2 bases, with 17 bases spanning the gap. The assay was immunoSEQ multiplex PCR, and TCRdb's table has in-frame clones only and misses some. The sample lists 150,000 to 200,000 clones, about 93% occurring once. Source material: blood. The genes are TRBV27 and TRBJ2-7; D possibly uses TRBD1 or TRBD2 (5 bases each). The clonotype comes from a man younger than 30 in good health. CDR3 region: CASSYKVGTPYEQYF. DNA of the CDR3: TGTGCCAGCAGCTATAAGGTGGGGACCCCCTACGAGCAGTACTTC.